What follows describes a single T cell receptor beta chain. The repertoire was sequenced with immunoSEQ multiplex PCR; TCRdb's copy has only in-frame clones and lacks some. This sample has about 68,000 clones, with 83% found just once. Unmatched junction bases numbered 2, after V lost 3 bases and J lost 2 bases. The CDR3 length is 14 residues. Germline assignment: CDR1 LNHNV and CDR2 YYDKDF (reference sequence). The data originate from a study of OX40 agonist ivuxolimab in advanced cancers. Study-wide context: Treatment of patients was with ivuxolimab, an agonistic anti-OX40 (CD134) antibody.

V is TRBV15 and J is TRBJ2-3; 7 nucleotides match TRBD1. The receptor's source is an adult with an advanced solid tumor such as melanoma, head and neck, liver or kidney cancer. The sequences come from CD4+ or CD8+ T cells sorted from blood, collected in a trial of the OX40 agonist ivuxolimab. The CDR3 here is CATSSGQATDTQYF. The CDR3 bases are TGTGCCACCAGCAGTGGACAGGCCACAGATACGCAGTATTTT.